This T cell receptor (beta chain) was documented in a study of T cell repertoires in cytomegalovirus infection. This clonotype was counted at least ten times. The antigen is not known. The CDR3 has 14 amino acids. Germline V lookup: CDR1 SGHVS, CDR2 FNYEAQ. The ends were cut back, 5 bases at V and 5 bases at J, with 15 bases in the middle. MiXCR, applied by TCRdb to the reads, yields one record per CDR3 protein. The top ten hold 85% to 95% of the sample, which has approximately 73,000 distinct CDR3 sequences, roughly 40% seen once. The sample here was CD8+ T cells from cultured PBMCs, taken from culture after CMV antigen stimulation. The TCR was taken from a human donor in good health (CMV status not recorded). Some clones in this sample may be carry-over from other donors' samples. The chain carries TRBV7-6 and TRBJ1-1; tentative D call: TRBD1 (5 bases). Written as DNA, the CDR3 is TGTGCCAGCAGCCTCGTTTTGGGGGGAACTGAAGCTTTCTTT. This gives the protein CASSLVLGGTEAFF.